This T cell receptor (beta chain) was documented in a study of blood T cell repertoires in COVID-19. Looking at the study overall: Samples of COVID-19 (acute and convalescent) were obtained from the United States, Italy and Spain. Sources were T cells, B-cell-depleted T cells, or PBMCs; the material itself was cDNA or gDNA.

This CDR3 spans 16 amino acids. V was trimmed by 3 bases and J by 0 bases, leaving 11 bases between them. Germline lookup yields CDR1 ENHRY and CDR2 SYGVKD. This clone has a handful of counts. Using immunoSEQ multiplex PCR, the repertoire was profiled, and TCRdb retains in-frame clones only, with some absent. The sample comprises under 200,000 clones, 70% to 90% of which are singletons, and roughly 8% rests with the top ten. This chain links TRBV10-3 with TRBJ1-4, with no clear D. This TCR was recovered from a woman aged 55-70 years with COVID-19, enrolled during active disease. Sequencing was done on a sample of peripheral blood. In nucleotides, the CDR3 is TGTGCCATCAGTGATTCCCTGAGGGCAACTAATGAAAAACTGTTTTTT. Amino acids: CAISDSLRATNEKLFF.